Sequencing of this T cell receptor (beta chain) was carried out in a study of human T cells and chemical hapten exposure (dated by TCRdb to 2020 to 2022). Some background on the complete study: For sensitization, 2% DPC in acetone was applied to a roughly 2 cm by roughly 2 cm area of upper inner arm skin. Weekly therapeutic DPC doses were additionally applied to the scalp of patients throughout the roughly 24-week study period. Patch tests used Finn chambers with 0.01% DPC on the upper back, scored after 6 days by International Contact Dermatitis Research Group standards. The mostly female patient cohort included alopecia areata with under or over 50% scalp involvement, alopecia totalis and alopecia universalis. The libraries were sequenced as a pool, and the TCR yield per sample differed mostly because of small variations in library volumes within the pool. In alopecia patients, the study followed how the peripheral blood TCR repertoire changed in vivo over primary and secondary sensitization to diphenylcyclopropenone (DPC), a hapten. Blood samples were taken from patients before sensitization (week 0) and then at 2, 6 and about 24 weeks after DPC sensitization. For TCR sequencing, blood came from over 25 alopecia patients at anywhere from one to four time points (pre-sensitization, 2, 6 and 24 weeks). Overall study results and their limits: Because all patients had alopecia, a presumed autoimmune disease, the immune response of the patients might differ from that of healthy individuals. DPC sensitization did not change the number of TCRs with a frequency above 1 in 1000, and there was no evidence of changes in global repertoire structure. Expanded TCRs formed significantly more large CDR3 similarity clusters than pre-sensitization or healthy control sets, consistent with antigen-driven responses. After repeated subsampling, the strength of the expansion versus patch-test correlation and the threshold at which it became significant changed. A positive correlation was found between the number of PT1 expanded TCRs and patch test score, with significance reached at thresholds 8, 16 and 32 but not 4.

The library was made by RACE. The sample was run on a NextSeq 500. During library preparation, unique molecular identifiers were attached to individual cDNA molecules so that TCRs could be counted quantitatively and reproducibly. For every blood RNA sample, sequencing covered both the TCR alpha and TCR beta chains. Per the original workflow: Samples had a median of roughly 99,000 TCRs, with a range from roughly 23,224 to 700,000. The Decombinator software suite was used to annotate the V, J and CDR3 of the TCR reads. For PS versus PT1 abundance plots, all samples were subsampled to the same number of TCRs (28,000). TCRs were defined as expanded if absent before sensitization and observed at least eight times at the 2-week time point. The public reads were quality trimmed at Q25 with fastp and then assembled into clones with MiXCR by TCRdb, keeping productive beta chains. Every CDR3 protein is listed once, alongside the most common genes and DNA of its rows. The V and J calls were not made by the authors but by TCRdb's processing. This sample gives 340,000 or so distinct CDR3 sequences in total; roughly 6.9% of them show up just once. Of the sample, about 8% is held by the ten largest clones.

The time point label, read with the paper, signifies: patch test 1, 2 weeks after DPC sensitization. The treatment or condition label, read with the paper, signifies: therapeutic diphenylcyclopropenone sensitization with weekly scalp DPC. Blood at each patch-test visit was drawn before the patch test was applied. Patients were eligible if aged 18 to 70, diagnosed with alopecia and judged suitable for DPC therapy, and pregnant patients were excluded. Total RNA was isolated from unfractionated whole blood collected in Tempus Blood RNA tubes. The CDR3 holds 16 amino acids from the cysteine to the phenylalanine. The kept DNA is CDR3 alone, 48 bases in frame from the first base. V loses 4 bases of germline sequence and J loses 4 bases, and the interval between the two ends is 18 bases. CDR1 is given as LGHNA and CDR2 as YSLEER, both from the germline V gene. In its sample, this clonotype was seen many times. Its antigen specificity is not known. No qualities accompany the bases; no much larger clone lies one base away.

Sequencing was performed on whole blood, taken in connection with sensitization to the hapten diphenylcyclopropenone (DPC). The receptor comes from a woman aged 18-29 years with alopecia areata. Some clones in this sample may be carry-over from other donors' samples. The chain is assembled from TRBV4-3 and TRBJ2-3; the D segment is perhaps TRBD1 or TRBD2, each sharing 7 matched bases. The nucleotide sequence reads TGCGCCAGCAGCCCGGTCAGGGGGGGAGGGGCAGATACGCAGTATTTT. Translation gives CASSPVRGGGADTQYF.